One sample yielded the 26 T cell receptor beta chains listed below, sequenced in a study of OX40 agonist ivuxolimab in advanced cancers. The repertoire was sequenced with immunoSEQ multiplex PCR; TCRdb's copy has only in-frame clones and lacks some. The sample holds 100,000 to 150,000 clones; 92% are singletons and the top ten take 0.8% to 1%. The source material was CD4+ or CD8+ T cells sorted from blood, sampled in a trial of the OX40 agonist ivuxolimab. The source is an adult with an advanced solid tumor such as melanoma, head and neck, liver or kidney cancer.

This chain connects TRBV27 to TRBJ1-5; no reliable D call. The V gene lost 1 base and the J gene lost 3 bases, with 7 bases spanning the gap. The germline CDR1 and CDR2 sequences are MNHEY and SMNVEV (reference sequence). The CDR3 is made up of 14 amino acids. The CDR3 is CASSLYGYNQPQHF. CDR3 bases: TGTGCCAGCAGTTTATACGGTTACAATCAGCCCCAGCATTTT.

V and J are TRBV4-1 and TRBJ2-1, with D perhaps matching TRBD1 (5 bases). Trimming removed 4 bases at V and 5 bases at J, with 18 bases between. The germline V gene has CDR1 MGHRA and CDR2 YSYEKL. There are 16 residues in the CDR3. CDR3 region: CASSLQPGQADNEQFF. In DNA, the CDR3 is TGCGCCAGCAGCCTCCAACCAGGGCAGGCCGACAATGAGCAGTTCTTC.

With regard to this clone: Other DNA variants within this sample encode the same CDR3. The chain joins TRBV11-2 to TRBJ1-1; no definite D call. The CDR3 is 14 residues long. The V and J ends lost 0 bases and 2 bases respectively, with 7 bases between them. Per the germline V gene, CDR1 is SGHAT and CDR2 is FQNNGV. The CDR3, as DNA: TGTGCCAGCAGCTTAGAAAACGGTAACACTGAAGCTTTCTTT. Encoded protein: CASSLENGNTEAFF.

A word on this clone: Mismatch with germline at one junction end may stem from a read error. The chain carries TRBV5-1 and TRBJ2-1; D is perhaps TRBD1 or TRBD2 (6 bases each). This CDR3 is built from 15 residues. Germline V CDR1 and CDR2: SGHRS, YFSETQ. The CDR3 sequence is CASSSVEGVSNERFF. CDR3 bases: TGCGCCAGCAGCTCCGTGGAGGGGGTATCGAATGAGCGGTTCTTC.

V is TRBV19 and J is TRBJ2-3; 11 bases are shared with TRBD1. The CDR3 length is 16 residues. CDR1 and CDR2 (germline): LNHDA, SQIVND (reference sequence). Trimming cost V 5 bases and J 0 bases; bases outside gene matches: 4. This CDR3 reads CASSAGTGGSTDTQYF. CDR3 in DNA: TGTGCCAGTAGTGCCGGGACAGGGGGTAGCACAGATACGCAGTATTTT.

This chain uses TRBV5-5 with TRBJ2-1; D is undetermined. V shed 4 bases and J shed 4 bases, with 9 bases lying between them. The germline gives CDR1 SGHKS, CDR2 YYEKEE (reference sequence). The CDR3 is 13 amino acids. DNA of the CDR3: TGTGCCAGCAGCCCGGCCCCTTACAATGAGCAGTTCTTC. Amino acids: CASSPAPYNEQFF.

In its sample, this clone was seen once. V is TRBV25-1 and J is TRBJ1-1; weak D call: TRBD1 (5 bases). Germline V lookup: CDR1 MGHDK, CDR2 SYGVNS. V was trimmed by 8 bases and J by 4 bases, leaving 14 bases between them. The CDR3 sequence is 13 residues long. CDR3 region: CASALIGGTEAFF. CDR3 bases: TGTGCCAGCGCCCTAATCGGGGGCACTGAAGCTTTCTTT.

The chain has TRBV6-5 and TRBJ1-2, with D unresolved. The germline CDR1 and CDR2 sequences are MNHEY and SVGAGI. Trimming shortened V by 6 bases and J by 2 bases, and 7 bases separated the two germline ends. This CDR3 is 12 amino acids long. CDR3 sequence (DNA): TGTGCCAGCAGCCCCTCAAACTATGGCTACACCTTC. This translates into CASSPSNYGYTF.

The genes are TRBV11-2 and TRBJ1-5; unclear D gene. V dropped 1 base and J dropped 2 bases, with 9 bases sitting between them. Germline V gene lookup returns CDR1 SGHAT and CDR2 FQNNGV. This CDR3 has 15 amino acids. This CDR3 is CASSLAGMGNQPQHF. CDR3 bases: TGTGCCAGCAGCTTAGCGGGGATGGGCAATCAGCCCCAGCATTTT.

The chain recombines TRBV28 with TRBJ1-5; TRBD1 matches at 7 bases. Per the germline V gene, CDR1 is MDHEN and CDR2 is SYDVKM. Germline trimming cut 2 bases from V and 0 bases from J; bases unmatched to any gene: 4. There are 16 residues in the CDR3. CDR3 nucleotide sequence: TGTGCCAGCAGTTTACCAGGGGGGTATAGCAATCAGCCCCAGCATTTT. This encodes CASSLPGGYSNQPQHF.

J is TRBJ2-7 and V is TRBV4-2; D is unclear. CDR3 length: 16 residues. Germline lookup yields CDR1 LGHNA and CDR2 YNFKEQ. Trimming left V 0 bases short and J 3 bases short, with 15 bases between. CDR3 amino acids: CASSQDLTELFYEQYF. CDR3 nucleotides: TGTGCCAGCAGCCAAGATCTGACCGAGCTCTTCTACGAGCAGTACTTC.

Only a few counts were recorded for this clone. The V call is TRBV27, the J call TRBJ1-2; D uncertain. The germline V gene encodes CDR1 MNHEY and CDR2 SMNVEV (reference sequence). The CDR3 runs 13 residues. V lost 4 bases and J lost 7, with 13 bases in between. CDR3 in DNA: TGTGCCAGCAGTTCCTTCCCATCCCTTGGCTACACCTTC. This sequence encodes CASSSFPSLGYTF.

The genes are TRBV7-9 and TRBJ1-2; a weak D match, TRBD1 (6 bases). Trimming took 1 base from V and 6 from J, leaving 12 bases between them. Germline-derived CDR1 and CDR2 are SEHNR and FQNEAQ (reference sequence). The CDR3 is 14 amino acids. The CDR3 sequence: CASSLGGGANGYTF. The CDR3 bases are TGTGCCAGCAGCTTAGGTGGGGGCGCGAATGGCTACACCTTC.

The chain couples TRBV6-5 to TRBJ2-5; perhaps TRBD2 as D (5 bases). Per the germline V gene, CDR1 is MNHEY and CDR2 is SVGAGI. This CDR3 has 13 amino acids. Trimming took 7 bases from V and 6 from J, leaving 15 bases between them. The CDR3 bases are TGTGCCAGCACCGAAGTGGGGAGTAAGACCCAGTACTTC. It translates to CASTEVGSKTQYF.

This sequence joins TRBV15 and TRBJ2-7; D may match TRBD1 or TRBD2 (5 bases each). The germline gives CDR1 LNHNV, CDR2 YYDKDF (reference sequence). The CDR3 spans 12 residues. Trimming cost V 3 bases and J 4 bases, with 7 bases left between them. In DNA form, the CDR3 reads TGTGCCACCAGCAGGAGGGGATACGAGCAGTACTTC. Encoded protein: CATSRRGYEQYF.

This clone was recorded only once. The V gene is TRBV4-2, the J gene TRBJ2-2; 11 bases fit TRBD2. The junction had 11 bases not matched to a gene; V was cut back by 0 bases and J by 5 bases. Germline lookup yields CDR1 LGHNA and CDR2 YNFKEQ. This CDR3 is built from 19 residues. This CDR3 reads CASSQDGVAGGPGTGELFF. The DNA of the CDR3 is TGTGCCAGCAGCCAAGATGGCGTAGCGGGAGGGCCGGGGACCGGGGAGCTGTTTTTT.

The chain has TRBV9 and TRBJ2-5; the D gene is possibly TRBD1 (6 bases). The CDR3 has 13 amino acids. Germline assignment: CDR1 SGDLS and CDR2 YYNGEE. Trimming shortened V by 3 bases and J by 11 bases, and 17 bases separated the two germline ends. CDR3 coding DNA: TGTGCCAGCAGCGCAACAGGGAATGGAGAGCAGTACTTC. Residues: CASSATGNGEQYF.

This chain joins TRBV10-1 and TRBJ2-7; TRBD1 matches 10 bases. Germline values: CDR1 WNHNN, CDR2 SYGVQD (reference sequence). J lost 10 bases, V lost 3 bases, and 6 bases had no gene match. The CDR3 covers 13 residues. CDR3 nucleotides: TGCGCCAGCAGTGACAGGACAGGGGGAGATCAGTACTTC. Protein sequence: CASSDRTGGDQYF.

The chain carries TRBV28 and TRBJ2-7; TRBD1 aligns across 11 bases. The germline V gene has CDR1 MDHEN and CDR2 SYDVKM. Trimming took 5 bases from V and 4 from J; bases not matched to a gene: 7. This CDR3 has 15 amino acids. Written as DNA, the CDR3 is TGTGCCAGCAGTACGGGACAGGGGGAGGGTTACGAGCAGTACTTC. This sequence encodes CASSTGQGEGYEQYF.

The chain carries TRBV6-5 and TRBJ2-5, with unresolved D. The J call may be faulty, since TRBJ2-7 better matches the DNA end. This CDR3 region has 15 residues. Germline CDR1 reads MNHEY; CDR2 reads SVGAGI. CDR3 in amino acids: CASSPPRTGSYEQYF. The DNA for the CDR3 is TGTGCCAGCAGCCCCCCCCGGACGGGCTCCTACGAGCAGTACTTC.

The chain joins TRBV28 to TRBJ2-7; no definite D call. This CDR3 contains 11 residues. With 5 bases removed from V and 4 bases from J, the gap between germline ends came to 6 bases. Germline V gives CDR1 MDHEN, CDR2 SYDVKM. The chain's CDR3 is CASSNEYEQYF. CDR3 DNA: TGTGCCAGCAGTAACGAGTACGAGCAGTACTTC.

This clone was picked up one time. The CDR3: CASSRWTANTGELFF. In DNA, the CDR3 is TGTGCCAGCTCACGTTGGACAGCGAACACCGGGGAGCTGTTTTTT. The chain carries TRBV18 and TRBJ2-2, with D possibly being TRBD1 (6 bases). The CDR3 contains 15 residues. The germline V gene encodes CDR1 KGHSH and CDR2 LQKENI. V lost 4 bases, J lost 0 bases, and 9 bases lay in between.

V usage is TRBV2 and J usage is TRBJ1-1; 7 bases fit TRBD1. The V gene end was trimmed by 5 bases and the J gene end by 4 bases; junction bases not matched to a gene: 10. Germline values: CDR1 SNHLY, CDR2 FYNNEI. The CDR3 sequence is 15 residues long. Here the CDR3 reads CASSQNRGRGTEAFF. CDR3 sequence (DNA): TGTGCCAGCAGTCAGAACAGGGGAAGGGGCACTGAAGCTTTCTTT. Full variable domain (rest looked up from reference TRBV2 and TRBJ1-1): EPEVTQTPSHQVTQMGQEVILRCVPISNHLYFYWYRQILGQKVEFLVSFYNNEISEKSEIFDDQFSVERPDGSNFTLKIRSTKLEDSAMYFCASSQNRGRGTEAFFGQGTRLTVV.

V and J are TRBV5-4 and TRBJ2-5; 7 positions match TRBD1. V shed 3 bases and J 5 bases; nucleotides not matched to a gene: 10. The length of the CDR3 is 15 residues. The germline V gene has CDR1 SGHNT and CDR2 YYREEE (reference sequence). The CDR3, as DNA: TGTGCCAGCAGCTCACAGGGGAAGGCCTGGGAGACCCAGTACTTC. Translating gives CASSSQGKAWETQYF.

The genes are TRBV25-1 and TRBJ2-1; D remains unclear. The CDR3 contains 14 residues. Trimming took 3 bases from V and 6 from J, leaving 12 bases between them. Germline assignment: CDR1 MGHDK and CDR2 SYGVNS. For the CDR3, the DNA is TGTGCCAGCAGTGATCCCAGCTGGCGCAATGAGCAGTTCTTC. It specifies CASSDPSWRNEQFF.

The V gene is TRBV27, the J gene TRBJ1-2; TRBD1 matches at 7 bases. The CDR3 has 14 residues. From germline, CDR1 is MNHEY and CDR2 SMNVEV (reference sequence). V trimming: 7 bases; J trimming: 7 bases; junction bases outside the gene matches: 12. DNA for the CDR3: TGTGCCAGCAACTCGATGGAGGGGGCGCCTGGCTACACCTTC. This gives the protein CASNSMEGAPGYTF.